These T cell receptor beta chains were read from a single sample in a study of blood T cell repertoires in COVID-19. Profiled with immunoSEQ multiplex PCR; TCRdb holds only in-frame clones, not every one. The sample shows 200,000 to 250,000 clones, about 87% of them seen only once. Input material: PBMCs or T cells enriched from blood (not recorded which). The receptors originated from a man aged 50 to 59 who had been exposed to COVID-19. Both conserved end residues are part of each CDR3. A D gene is named only where the DNA matches it firmly. Clone sizes are given selectively: once, few, many, or a class where the clone is expanded.

j_call	clone_size	v_call	d_call	cdr3_aa	cdr3_nt
TRBJ2-1	-	TRBV5-1	-	CASSEDIRRPYNEQFF	TGCGCCAGCAGCGAGGACATCCGGCGACCCTACAATGAGCAGTTCTTC
TRBJ1-1	once	TRBV19	-	CASSIPAGVITEAFF	TGTGCCAGTAGTATCCCCGCAGGGGTAATCACTGAAGCTTTCTTT
TRBJ2-5	once	TRBV6-6	-	CASRPYRVLETQYF	TGTGCCAGCAGACCCTACAGGGTTCTGGAGACCCAGTACTTC
TRBJ2-5	-	TRBV4-2	-	CASSQGWKGQETQYF	TGTGCCAGCAGCCAGGGATGGAAGGGGCAGGAGACCCAGTACTTC
TRBJ2-3	-	TRBV5-6	TRBD1	CASSWRYSTGGRTDTQYF	TGTGCCAGCAGCTGGAGGTATTCGACAGGGGGTCGGACAGATACGCAGTATTTT
TRBJ1-2	once	TRBV27	-	CASRNGGGINYGYTF	TGTGCCAGCAGGAATGGTGGGGGGATTAACTATGGCTACACCTTC
TRBJ1-1	-	TRBV3-1/TRBV3-2	-	CASSTGSQHGNTEAFF	TGTGCCAGCAGCACCGGGAGCCAGCATGGAAACACTGAAGCTTTCTTT
TRBJ2-2	-	TRBV5-1	TRBD1	CASSFRTGSTGELFF	TGCGCCAGCAGCTTCCGGACAGGGAGCACCGGGGAGCTGTTTTTT
TRBJ1-2	-	TRBV14	-	CASSHTKRDFNYGYTF	TGTGCCAGCAGCCATACTAAGCGGGATTTCAACTATGGCTACACCTTC
TRBJ1-1	-	TRBV7-9	TRBD1	CASSDQTGMTEAFF	TGTGCCAGCAGCGACCAGACAGGGATGACTGAAGCTTTCTTT
TRBJ1-6	-	TRBV19	-	CASSIGGAHSPLHF	TGTGCCAGTAGTATTGGGGGCGCGCATTCACCCCTCCACTTT
TRBJ2-5	-	TRBV11-3	TRBD1	CASSKGQGVETQYF	TGTGCCAGCAGCAAGGGACAGGGTGTGGAGACCCAGTACTTC
TRBJ1-5	-	TRBV2	TRBD1	CASSLQGLSNQPQHF	TGTGCCAGCAGTTTACAGGGGTTGAGCAATCAGCCCCAGCATTTT
TRBJ2-6	-	TRBV7-2	TRBD1	CASNRDSPLSGANVLTF	TGTGCCAGCAACCGGGACAGCCCCCTCTCTGGGGCCAACGTCCTGACTTTC
TRBJ1-5	-	TRBV18	-	CASSPGLNQPQHF	TGTGCCAGCTCACCAGGACTCAATCAGCCCCAGCATTTT
TRBJ1-5	once	TRBV2	-	CASRVDSLSYQPQHF	TGTGCCAGCAGGGTTGACAGTTTGTCCTATCAGCCCCAGCATTTT
TRBJ2-7	-	TRBV5-1	TRBD1	CASLPSTGGYEQYF	TGCGCCAGCCTGCCCTCGACAGGGGGCTACGAGCAGTACTTC
TRBJ2-1	-	TRBV24-1	-	CATFSSFRGVSCEQFF	TGTGCCACCTTCTCCTCATTCAGGGGGGTCTCCTGTGAGCAGTTCTTC
TRBJ2-7	few	TRBV28	TRBD1	CASSLTATGAYEQYF	TGTGCCAGCAGTTTAACCGCGACAGGGGCCTACGAGCAGTACTTC
TRBJ2-2	-	TRBV10-3	TRBD2	CAISESLPGRTGELFF	TGTGCCATCAGTGAGTCCCTCCCCGGGAGGACCGGGGAGCTGTTTTTT
TRBJ2-3	once	TRBV5-1	TRBD2	CASSLAASGSSDTQYF	TGCGCCAGCAGCTTGGCGGCTAGCGGGAGTTCAGATACGCAGTATTTT
TRBJ2-1	-	TRBV12-3/TRBV12-4	-	CASSFSWGDEQFF	TGTGCCAGCAGTTTTAGTTGGGGGGATGAGCAGTTCTTC
TRBJ1-5	-	TRBV27	-	CASSLLGRGGYSNQPQHF	TGTGCCAGCAGTTTACTCGGCAGGGGAGGGTATAGCAATCAGCCCCAGCATTTT
TRBJ1-5	-	TRBV4-2	-	CASSQDSRGFQPQHF	TGTGCCAGCAGCCAAGATTCCAGGGGATTTCAGCCCCAGCATTTT
TRBJ2-2	-	TRBV7-3	-	CASSPDGTNTGELFF	TGTGCCAGCAGCCCGGACGGGACGAACACCGGGGAGCTGTTTTTT
TRBJ2-1	-	TRBV5-4	TRBD1	CASSRDRSYNEQFF	TGTGCCAGCAGCCGGGACAGGAGTTACAATGAGCAGTTCTTC
TRBJ2-2	-	TRBV5-1	TRBD2	CASSLGLAGGLSGELFF	TGCGCCAGCAGCTTGGGACTAGCGGGAGGGCTATCGGGAGAGCTGTTTTTT
TRBJ2-3	-	TRBV28	TRBD1	CASSQTGGTDTQYF	TGTGCCAGCAGTCAGACAGGGGGAACAGATACGCAGTATTTT
TRBJ1-1	-	TRBV5-1	-	CASSLGTIGTEAFF	TGCGCCAGCAGCTTGGGGACAATAGGCACTGAAGCTTTCTTT
TRBJ1-2	-	TRBV28	-	CASSLDSYGYTF	TGTGCCAGCAGTCTGGACAGCTATGGCTACACCTTC
TRBJ1-1	-	TRBV3-1/TRBV3-2	TRBD1	CASSKGQATEAFF	TGTGCCAGCAGCAAGGGACAGGCCACTGAAGCTTTCTTT
TRBJ1-6	-	TRBV9	TRBD1	CASSSGQEDSPLHF	TGTGCCAGCAGCTCGGGACAGGAGGATTCACCCCTCCACTTT
TRBJ1-2	-	TRBV30	-	CASSTGEYGYTF	TGTGCCTCGTCGACAGGAGAGTATGGCTACACCTTC
TRBJ2-5	-	TRBV28	TRBD2	CASSQTSGKTQYF	TGTGCCAGCAGTCAGACTAGCGGGAAGACCCAGTACTTC
TRBJ2-1	-	TRBV4-2	TRBD2	CASSGYSGRIDNEQFF	TGTGCCAGCAGCGGATATAGCGGGAGGATTGACAATGAGCAGTTCTTC
TRBJ2-3	-	TRBV7-3	-	CASSFRGGRDTQYF	TGTGCCAGCAGCTTTCGAGGTGGTCGAGATACGCAGTATTTT
TRBJ2-5	-	TRBV28	TRBD1	CASHGQGAGETQYF	TGTGCCAGCCACGGACAGGGGGCAGGAGAGACCCAGTACTTC
TRBJ1-2	-	TRBV19	-	CASSMLTGQNYGYTF	TGTGCCAGTAGTATGCTTACCGGACAGAACTATGGCTACACCTTC